The sequence of this TCR beta chain was determined in a study of T cells in Graves' hyperthyroidism and ophthalmopathy. Patients with uncontrolled infections, other autoimmune diseases, pregnancy or lactation were excluded. From approximately 9.3 ml of fresh peripheral blood, PBMCs were isolated. CDR3 length equals 13 residues. Germline CDR1 is LGHDT and CDR2 is YNNKEL (reference sequence). The ends were cut back, 1 base at V and 1 base at J, with 4 bases in the middle. The TCR beta CDR3 regions underwent amplification using RNA transcripts as the source. TCR CDR3 underwent first-round RT-PCR with the HTBI primer set. TCRdb analysed the multiplex PCR reads with MiXCR anew, one entry per CDR3 protein. Among about 400,000 distinct CDR3 sequences listed, about 15% were seen once. Ten or more counts support this clonotype.

The chain links TRBV3-1 to TRBJ1-1; D not certain. Input material: blood. This TCR came from a woman in her twenties or thirties with Graves' hyperthyroidism. The CDR3 nucleotides are TGTGCCAGCAGCCAAGTCCCGAACACTGAAGCTTTCTTT. Encoded protein: CASSQVPNTEAFF.